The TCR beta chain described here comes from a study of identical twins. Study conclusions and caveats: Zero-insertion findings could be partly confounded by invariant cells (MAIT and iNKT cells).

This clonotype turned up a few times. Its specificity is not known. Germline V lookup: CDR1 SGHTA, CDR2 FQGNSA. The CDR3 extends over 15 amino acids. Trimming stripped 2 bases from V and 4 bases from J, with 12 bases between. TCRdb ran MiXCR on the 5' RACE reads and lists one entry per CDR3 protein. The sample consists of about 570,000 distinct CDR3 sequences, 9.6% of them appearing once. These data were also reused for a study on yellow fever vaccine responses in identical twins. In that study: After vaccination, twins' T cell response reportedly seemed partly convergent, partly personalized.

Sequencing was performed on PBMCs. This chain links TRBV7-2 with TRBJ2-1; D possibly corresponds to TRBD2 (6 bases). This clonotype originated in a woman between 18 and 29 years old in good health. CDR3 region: CASSLSWGVYNEQFF. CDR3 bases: TGTGCCAGCAGCTTATCTTGGGGGGTATACAATGAGCAGTTCTTC.